This T cell receptor (beta chain) was obtained from a study of PD-L1 blockade in urothelial cancer. Across the whole study: Each patient had 0 to 3 earlier chemotherapy regimens. Counts from blood samples showed a median of about 150,000 T cells.

Per-patient samples, pretreatment and on-treatment, numbered 1 to 8. Synthetic analogs of TCR templates were spiked into every PCR. Assay: immunoSEQ multiplex PCR; the TCRdb copy retains only in-frame clones and omits some. Here the sample spans some 77,000 clones, 87% being singletons. This CDR3 has 13 residues. CDR1 and CDR2 (germline): KGHSH, LQKENI. V was clipped by 0 bases and J by 12 bases; unmatched bases: 5. The receptor was isolated from a woman aged 70-85 years with urothelial cancer. Material: PBMCs, obtained around atezolizumab (anti-PD-L1) treatment. This sequence joins TRBV18 and TRBJ2-3; TRBD2 matches at 8 bases. CDR3 amino acids: CASSPPSGRVQYF. The CDR3 nucleotides read TGTGCCAGCTCACCACCGTCCGGGAGGGTCCAGTATTTT.